This is a list of T cell receptor beta chains from one sample in a study of shared clonotypes between healthy human individuals. Clones were sequenced by immunoSEQ multiplex PCR, and TCRdb holds only the in-frame ones, with some missing. In the table there are approximately 2.5 million clones, around 94% of which are singletons. Sample: naive CD4+ T cells sorted from blood. Every receptor here comes from a man aged 18 to 35 in good health. CDR3s leave out the opening cysteine and the closing phenylalanine or tryptophan. The order of the fields is V gene, J gene, CDR3 protein.

V gene: TRBV7-2
J gene: TRBJ2-2
CDR3 protein: ASSFSAVLLDTGELF

V gene: TRBV6-6
J gene: TRBJ1-4
CDR3 protein: ASSHRGPNEKLF

V gene: TRBV29-1
J gene: TRBJ1-1
CDR3 protein: SVLGQRNTEAF

V gene: TRBV6-1
J gene: TRBJ2-2
CDR3 protein: AILSSTNTGELF

V gene: TRBV5-1
J gene: TRBJ2-3
CDR3 protein: ASSYGLAGSTDTQY

V gene: TRBV5-6
J gene: TRBJ2-5
CDR3 protein: ASSFPGGGETQY

V gene: TRBV18
J gene: TRBJ1-1
CDR3 protein: ASSPPGQGGTEAF

V gene: TRBV6-1
J gene: TRBJ2-7
CDR3 protein: ASGSHGQGYEQY

V gene: TRBV7-2
J gene: TRBJ2-3
CDR3 protein: ASSLATKTSTDTQY

V gene: TRBV10-3
J gene: TRBJ2-7
CDR3 protein: AISSGPDGSYEQY

V gene: TRBV19
J gene: TRBJ2-7
CDR3 protein: ASPPTGSPYEQY

V gene: TRBV5-1
J gene: TRBJ1-6
CDR3 protein: ASSLVQENSPLH

V gene: TRBV6-1
J gene: TRBJ2-2
CDR3 protein: ATVLLPITGELF

V gene: TRBV5-1
J gene: TRBJ2-7
CDR3 protein: ASSLPTSGKPNEQY

V gene: TRBV13
J gene: TRBJ2-5
CDR3 protein: ASSLGQVNNYQETQY

V gene: TRBV10-3
J gene: TRBJ2-7
CDR3 protein: AITGSGNSREQY

V gene: TRBV28
J gene: TRBJ1-2
CDR3 protein: ASSDKTGSYGYT

V gene: TRBV5-1
J gene: TRBJ2-3
CDR3 protein: ASSLVLSGGAIGTDTQY

V gene: TRBV2
J gene: TRBJ2-1
CDR3 protein: ASSLTIGTFFNEQF

V gene: TRBV18
J gene: TRBJ1-4
CDR3 protein: ASSPPGGGQNEKLF

V gene: TRBV2
J gene: -
CDR3 protein: ASRPQEDHYEQY

V gene: TRBV7-9
J gene: TRBJ2-3
CDR3 protein: ASSSTDRGGDTQY

V gene: TRBV7-9
J gene: TRBJ2-2
CDR3 protein: AGPQGIAGELF

V gene: TRBV7-9
J gene: TRBJ1-2
CDR3 protein: ASSLAALSTYGYT

V gene: TRBV11-2
J gene: TRBJ2-7
CDR3 protein: ASSSPRAPLKQY

V gene: TRBV6-5
J gene: TRBJ2-3
CDR3 protein: ASTPGLYTDTQY

V gene: TRBV4-3
J gene: TRBJ1-5
CDR3 protein: ASSQDAGATYSNQPQH

V gene: TRBV30
J gene: TRBJ2-6
CDR3 protein: AWSAGWANVLT

V gene: TRBV28
J gene: TRBJ2-7
CDR3 protein: ASSSGQAPNEQY

V gene: TRBV18
J gene: TRBJ2-2
CDR3 protein: ASSPSRASRYTGELF

V gene: TRBV7-2
J gene: TRBJ2-1
CDR3 protein: ASSLRVSSYNEQF

V gene: TRBV7-9
J gene: TRBJ2-7
CDR3 protein: ASSNGDIYEQY

V gene: TRBV5-1
J gene: TRBJ2-6
CDR3 protein: ASSSKADRGRTGANVLT

V gene: TRBV4-3
J gene: TRBJ2-7
CDR3 protein: ASSLYGAPPYEQY

V gene: TRBV6-1
J gene: TRBJ1-2
CDR3 protein: ASRGQDPNYGYT

V gene: TRBV4-3
J gene: TRBJ1-6
CDR3 protein: ASSQESDLNSPLH

V gene: TRBV4-3
J gene: TRBJ2-3
CDR3 protein: ASSQDYSGVRTDTQY

V gene: TRBV28
J gene: TRBJ2-5
CDR3 protein: ASNGGGLRETQY

V gene: TRBV6-6
J gene: TRBJ1-3
CDR3 protein: ATRSSGNTIY

V gene: TRBV6-1
J gene: TRBJ2-7
CDR3 protein: ASSISGTAYEQY

V gene: TRBV2
J gene: TRBJ1-4
CDR3 protein: ASSGQFNEKLF

V gene: TRBV28
J gene: TRBJ2-3
CDR3 protein: ASSPSGADTDTQY

V gene: TRBV27
J gene: TRBJ2-7
CDR3 protein: ASSFIGTGSVEQY

V gene: TRBV6-1
J gene: TRBJ2-1
CDR3 protein: ASSSQGTDEQF

V gene: TRBV5-1
J gene: TRBJ2-5
CDR3 protein: ASSRTGQTETQY

V gene: TRBV27
J gene: TRBJ2-6
CDR3 protein: ATKLLGGIPLSGANVLT

V gene: TRBV9
J gene: TRBJ1-2
CDR3 protein: ASSVAGGTYYGYT

V gene: TRBV18
J gene: TRBJ2-7
CDR3 protein: ASSPIPTSYEQY

V gene: TRBV9
J gene: TRBJ2-4
CDR3 protein: ASSAGGGDIQY

V gene: TRBV18
J gene: TRBJ1-1
CDR3 protein: ASSLAGTGGAGTEAF

V gene: TRBV11-2
J gene: TRBJ2-6
CDR3 protein: ASSLGAGSGANVLT

V gene: TRBV19
J gene: TRBJ1-2
CDR3 protein: ASTTRDNYGYT